The T cell receptor (beta chain) under discussion was sequenced for a study of control samples from healthy donors and cancer patients (TCRdb year 2020). The germline V gene (reference sequence) provides CDR1 SGHKS and CDR2 YYEKEE. V lost 0 bases and J lost 4 bases; the stretch between them is 10 bases long. The CDR3 contains 15 residues, cysteine and phenylalanine counted. Just the 45-base CDR3 DNA is kept, in frame starting at base 1. For this clone: Its antigen remains unidentified. No qualities accompany the bases; no much larger clone lies one base away.

Receptors were amplified or captured by the immunoSEQ multiplex PCR assay. Not all clones reach the TCRdb copy of this immuneACCESS table, which keeps in-frame sequences only. Checked studies attribute under half of the gap to unresolved V genes and leave the rest unexplained. For this sample the table gives some 71,000 clones, of which under 90% were detected only once. Around 19% of the sample is held by the ten biggest clonotypes. This clonotype originated in a man aged 55 to 70 with lung cancer. Sequenced sample: PBMCs. The rearrangement joined TRBV5-5 to TRBJ2-2, with the D gene call left open. The CDR3 is CASSLGLSGTGELFF. The bases read TGTGCCAGCAGCTTGGGCCTCTCAGGCACCGGGGAGCTGTTTTTT.